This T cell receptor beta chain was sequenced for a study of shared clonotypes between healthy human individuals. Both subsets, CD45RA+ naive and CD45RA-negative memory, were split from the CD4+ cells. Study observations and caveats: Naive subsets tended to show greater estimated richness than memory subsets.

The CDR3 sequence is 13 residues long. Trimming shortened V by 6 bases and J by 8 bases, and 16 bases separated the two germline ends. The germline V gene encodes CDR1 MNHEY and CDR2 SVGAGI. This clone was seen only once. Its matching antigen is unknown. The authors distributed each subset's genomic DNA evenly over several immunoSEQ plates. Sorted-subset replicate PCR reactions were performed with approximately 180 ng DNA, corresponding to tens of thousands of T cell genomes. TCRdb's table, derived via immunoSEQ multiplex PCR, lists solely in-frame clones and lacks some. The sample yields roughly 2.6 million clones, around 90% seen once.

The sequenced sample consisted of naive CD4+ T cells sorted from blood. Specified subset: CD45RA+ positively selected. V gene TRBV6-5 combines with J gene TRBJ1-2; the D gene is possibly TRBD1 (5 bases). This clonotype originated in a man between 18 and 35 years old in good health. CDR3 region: CASSRDAASGYTF. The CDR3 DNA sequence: TGTGCCAGCAGCAGGGACGCGGCCTCGGGCTACACCTTC.